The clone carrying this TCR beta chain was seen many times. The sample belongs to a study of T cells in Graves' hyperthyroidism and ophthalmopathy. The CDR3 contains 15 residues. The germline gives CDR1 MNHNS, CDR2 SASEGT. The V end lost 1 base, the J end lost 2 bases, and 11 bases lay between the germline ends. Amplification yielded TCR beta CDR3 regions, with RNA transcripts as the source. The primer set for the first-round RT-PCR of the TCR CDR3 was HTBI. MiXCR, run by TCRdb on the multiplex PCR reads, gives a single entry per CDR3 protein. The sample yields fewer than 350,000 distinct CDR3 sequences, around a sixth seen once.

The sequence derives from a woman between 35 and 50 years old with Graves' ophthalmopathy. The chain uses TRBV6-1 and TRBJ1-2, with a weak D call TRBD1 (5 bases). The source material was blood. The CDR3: CASSEEYRLNYGYTF. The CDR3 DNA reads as TGTGCCAGCAGTGAAGAATACAGGTTGAACTATGGCTACACCTTC.